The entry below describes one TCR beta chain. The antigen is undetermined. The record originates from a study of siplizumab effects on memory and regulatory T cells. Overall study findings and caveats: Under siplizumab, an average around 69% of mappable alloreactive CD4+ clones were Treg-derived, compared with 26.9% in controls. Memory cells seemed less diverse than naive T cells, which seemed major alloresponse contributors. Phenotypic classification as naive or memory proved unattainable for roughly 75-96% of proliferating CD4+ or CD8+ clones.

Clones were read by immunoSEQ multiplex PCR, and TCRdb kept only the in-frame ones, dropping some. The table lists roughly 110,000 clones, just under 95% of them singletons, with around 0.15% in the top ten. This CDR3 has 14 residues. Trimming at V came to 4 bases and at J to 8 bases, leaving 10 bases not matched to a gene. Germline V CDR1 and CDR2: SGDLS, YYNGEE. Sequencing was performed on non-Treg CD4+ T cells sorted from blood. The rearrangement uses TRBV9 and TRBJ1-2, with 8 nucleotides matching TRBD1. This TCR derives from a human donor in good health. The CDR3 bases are TGTGCCAGCAGCAATAGACAGGGGATCGTGGGCTACACCTTC. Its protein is CASSNRQGIVGYTF.